The clone carrying this T cell receptor beta chain turned up a few times. The CDR3 totals 13 residues. With 6 bases clipped from V and 9 bases from J, the junction kept 7 bases outside the gene matches. This record comes from a study of blood T cell repertoires in COVID-19. Across the whole study: Nucleic acid was either cDNA or gDNA, and it came from T cells, B-cell-depleted T cells, or PBMCs.

As handled by the study authors: Researchers report that nucleated cell counts were estimated from reference gene primer amplification. Only in-frame clones appear in the TCRdb table, and some are missing; sequencing was by immunoSEQ multiplex PCR. V and J calls plus clone size are reproduced from that table; the DNA served to infer D and trimming. The profile covers approximately 75,000 clones, with 88% appearing a single time and over 25% taken by the ten largest. This chain joins TRBV12-3 or TRBV12-4 and TRBJ2-2, with TRBD1 matching 7 bases. This receptor was identified in a man between 50 and 59 years old with acute or convalescent COVID-19. Source material: peripheral blood. CDR3 sequence reads: CASRLDRVRELFF. The CDR3 DNA sequence: TGTGCCAGCAGGCTAGACAGGGTCCGGGAGCTGTTTTTT.